The sample holds many counts of the clone carrying this TCR beta chain. This specimen comes from a study of T-cell reconstitution after alpha-beta-depleted transplantation in children. During its preparation, the TCRbeta library received unique molecular identifiers. MiXCR was run by TCRdb on the PCR reads, yielding one entry per CDR3 protein. The data hold around 87,000 distinct CDR3 sequences, with 7.5% to 9.5% observed a single time. J lost 4 bases, V lost 7 bases, and 3 bases had no gene match. The CDR3 totals 14 residues. CDR1 ENHRY and CDR2 SYGVKD come from the germline V gene. The chain couples TRBV10-3 to TRBJ2-5, with 13 bases lining up with TRBD2. This receptor was obtained from a human donor who donated a stem cell graft to a child with congenital amegakaryocytic thrombocytopenia. The source was PBMCs from the stem cell graft donor, collected from the stem cell graft. CDR3 DNA: TGTGCCATCAAAGGACTAGCGGGAGCAGAGACCCAGTACTTC. This gives the protein CAIKGLAGAETQYF.